A selection of T cell receptor beta chains follows, all from one sample in a study of cytomegalovirus exposure and HLA in healthy donors. Clones were read by immunoSEQ multiplex PCR, and TCRdb kept only the in-frame ones, dropping some. The sample carries roughly 180,000 clones, over 70% recorded once. Sequenced input: PBMCs. The receptors come from a young man in good health and CMV-seropositive. Both conserved end residues are part of each CDR3. D genes are given only for firm matches. Expanded clones get a size class; other rows say once, few or many, or leave the size out.

D gene	clone size	V gene	J gene	CDR3 protein	CDR3 DNA
.	.	TRBV19	TRBJ1-5	CASSRAGQPQHF	TGTGCCAGTAGTAGGGCGGGGCAGCCCCAGCATTTT
TRBD1	.	TRBV5-4	TRBJ1-3	CASSVRDRVPNTIYF	TGTGCCAGCAGCGTCCGGGACAGAGTACCAAACACCATATATTTT
TRBD1	.	TRBV5-8	TRBJ2-5	CASSLAHRGETQYF	TGTGCCAGCAGCTTGGCCCACAGGGGGGAGACCCAGTACTTC
TRBD1	.	TRBV14	TRBJ2-7	CASSQARGPFEQYF	TGTGCCAGCAGCCAAGCCAGGGGGCCCTTCGAGCAGTACTTC
TRBD1	.	TRBV5-5	TRBJ1-2	CASSLGDSLSGYTF	TGTGCCAGCAGTCTCGGGGACAGCTTGTCTGGCTACACCTTC
.	.	TRBV6-1	TRBJ2-1	CASSPMRGGNEQFF	TGTGCCAGCAGTCCAATGAGAGGGGGCAATGAGCAGTTCTTC
TRBD1	.	TRBV6-1	TRBJ1-5	CASSGVLGQGEYSNQPQHF	TGTGCCAGCAGTGGGGTCTTGGGACAGGGGGAATATAGCAATCAGCCCCAGCATTTT
.	.	TRBV14	TRBJ2-5	CASSQDGAGMETQYF	TGTGCCAGCAGCCAAGATGGGGCAGGGATGGAGACCCAGTACTTC
.	.	TRBV7-9	TRBJ2-7	CASSLGGLAGEQYF	TGTGCCAGCAGCTTGGGTGGTCTAGCAGGTGAGCAGTACTTC
TRBD1	.	TRBV28	TRBJ1-5	CASSVGQYNQPQHF	TGTGCCAGCAGCGTGGGACAGTACAATCAGCCCCAGCATTTT
TRBD1	.	TRBV7-2	TRBJ2-7	CASSETGGEQYF	TGTGCCAGCAGCGAGACAGGGGGGGAGCAGTACTTC
TRBD2	.	TRBV4-2	TRBJ2-7	CASSQDWEGISYEQYF	TGTGCCAGCAGCCAAGATTGGGAGGGAATCTCCTACGAGCAGTACTTC
.	once	TRBV9	TRBJ1-1	CASSVAGRDTEAFF	TGTGCCAGCAGCGTAGCAGGCAGGGACACTGAAGCTTTCTTT
.	few	TRBV7-3	TRBJ2-2	CASSYDTPRTGELFF	TGTGCCAGCAGCTACGACACCCCGAGAACCGGGGAGCTGTTTTTT
.	.	TRBV7-9	TRBJ2-7	CASSLGRKAYEQYF	TGTGCCAGCAGCTTAGGGCGGAAAGCCTACGAGCAGTACTTC
TRBD1	.	TRBV7-9	TRBJ1-2	CSSSLHGQASGGYTF	TGTTCCAGCAGCTTACATGGACAGGCGTCTGGGGGCTACACCTTC
TRBD2	.	TRBV5-1	TRBJ2-7	CASSPPPTSGSYEQYF	TGCGCCAGCTCGCCCCCCCCGACTAGCGGGTCTTACGAGCAGTACTTC
TRBD1	once	TRBV6-5	TRBJ1-6	CASSYGTGDNSPLHF	TGTGCCAGCAGTTACGGGACAGGGGATAATTCACCCCTCCACTTT
.	.	TRBV9	TRBJ1-2	CASGGAASYGYTF	TGTGCCAGCGGCGGGGCAGCTTCCTATGGCTACACCTTC
TRBD2	.	TRBV9	TRBJ2-7	CASSPLGLADSYEQYF	TGTGCCAGCAGCCCCTTAGGACTAGCGGACTCCTACGAGCAGTACTTC
.	few	TRBV4-2	TRBJ2-3	CASLGANTDTQYF	TGTGCCAGCCTTGGGGCTAACACAGATACGCAGTATTTT
TRBD1	.	TRBV5-1	TRBJ2-6	CASSWGQGEYSVLTF	TGCGCCAGCAGCTGGGGACAGGGGGAATACTCCGTCCTGACTTTC
.	.	TRBV5-5	TRBJ1-4	CASSRTGEKLFF	TGTGCCAGCAGTCGTACAGGTGAAAAACTGTTTTTT
TRBD1	.	TRBV27	TRBJ2-7	CASSFRPPGTGGYEQYF	TGTGCCAGCAGCTTTCGCCCCCCGGGGACAGGGGGGTACGAGCAGTACTTC
.	.	TRBV13	TRBJ2-3	CASSSSRSTDTQYF	TGTGCCAGCAGCTCTTCCAGGAGCACAGATACGCAGTATTTT
TRBD2	.	TRBV5-1	TRBJ2-7	CASSLIAGGPRREQYF	TGCGCCAGCAGCTTAATAGCGGGGGGTCCTAGACGCGAGCAGTACTTC
TRBD1	.	TRBV19	TRBJ1-2	CASTRDSAYGYTF	TGTGCCAGTACCAGGGACAGCGCCTATGGCTACACCTTC
TRBD2	few	TRBV5-1	TRBJ2-1	CASSHGLAGGSRYNEQFF	TGCGCCAGCAGTCACGGACTAGCGGGGGGCTCGCGGTACAATGAGCAGTTCTTC
.	.	TRBV5-1	TRBJ1-5	CASRSGPSSGQPQHF	TGCGCCAGCAGGTCAGGGCCCTCTTCCGGTCAGCCCCAGCATTTT
.	.	TRBV7-9	TRBJ1-3	CASSTDQAPGNTIYF	TGTGCCAGCAGCACAGACCAGGCCCCTGGAAACACCATATATTTT
TRBD1	.	TRBV7-9	TRBJ2-5	CASSLTGGETQYF	TGTGCCAGCAGCCTAACAGGGGGCGAGACCCAGTACTTC
.	once	TRBV6-5	TRBJ1-2	CASSYNRDLYGYTF	TGTGCCAGCAGTTACAACAGGGACCTCTATGGCTACACCTTC
TRBD1	.	TRBV6-5	TRBJ1-1	CASSYSGRGLNTEAFF	TGTGCCAGCAGTTACTCCGGCAGGGGGCTGAACACTGAAGCTTTCTTT
.	.	TRBV5-1	TRBJ2-1	CASSSRWETGNEQFF	TGCGCCAGCAGCTCCCGCTGGGAGACGGGCAATGAGCAGTTCTTC
TRBD2	.	TRBV6-1	TRBJ2-1	CASSERAGGQFF	TGTGCCAGCAGTGAAAGGGCGGGAGGGCAGTTCTTC
.	.	TRBV15	TRBJ1-2	CATSRGQGNDGYTF	TGTGCCACCAGCAGAGGGCAGGGAAATGATGGCTACACCTTC
.	once	TRBV5-1	TRBJ2-1	CASSFLPGQPGGEQFF	TGCGCCAGCAGCTTCCTACCGGGACAGCCCGGGGGTGAGCAGTTCTTC
.	.	TRBV5-4	TRBJ2-3	CASSLYTTTDTQYF	TGTGCCAGCAGCTTGTACACTACCACAGATACGCAGTATTTT
TRBD1	few	TRBV6-1	TRBJ1-4	CASIDSGGIGEKLFF	TGTGCCAGCATTGACTCAGGGGGTATTGGTGAAAAACTGTTTTTT
.	once	TRBV30	TRBJ1-6	CAWSVRGSWVGASSYNSPLHF	TGTGCCTGGAGTGTACGAGGTTCCTGGGTTGGGGCAAGCTCCTATAATTCACCCCTCCACTTT
.	few	TRBV6-5	TRBJ1-2	CASSREGSNYGYTF	TGTGCCAGCAGTCGGGAGGGGTCTAACTATGGCTACACCTTC
TRBD1	.	TRBV18	TRBJ1-2	CASSPPGQGGTYGYTF	TGTGCCAGCTCACCCCCGGGACAGGGGGGTACCTATGGCTACACCTTC
.	.	TRBV5-1	TRBJ1-4	CASSLYGTREEKLFF	TGCGCCAGCAGCTTGTACGGGACAAGAGAAGAAAAACTGTTTTTT
TRBD2	.	TRBV6-6	TRBJ2-7	CASSYEGAGGGEQYF	TGTGCCAGCAGTTACGAGGGAGCGGGGGGTGGAGAGCAGTACTTC
.	.	TRBV19	TRBJ1-1	CASSISTQITEAFF	TGTGCCAGTAGTATCTCGACACAGATCACTGAAGCCTTCTTT
.	few	TRBV29-1	TRBJ2-1	CSVVARDYNEQFF	TGCAGCGTTGTAGCCCGGGACTACAATGAGCAGTTCTTC
.	.	TRBV9	TRBJ1-3	CASSAGGTGNTIYF	TGTGCCAGCAGCGCCGGCGGGACGGGAAACACCATATATTTT
.	.	TRBV7-9	TRBJ1-1	CASSPRGTEVSEAFF	TGTGCCAGCAGCCCGAGGGGGACCGAAGTATCCGAAGCTTTCTTT
TRBD2	.	TRBV9	TRBJ2-3	CASSARLRLAGSTDTQYF	TGTGCCAGCAGCGCCCGCCTCCGGCTAGCGGGGAGCACAGATACGCAGTATTTT
.	.	TRBV7-9	TRBJ1-2	CASSFNGQYYGYTF	TGTGCCAGCAGCTTTAATGGGCAATACTATGGCTACACCTTC
.	once	TRBV2	TRBJ1-3	CASSVETVGNTIYF	TGTGCCAGCAGTGTGGAGACGGTTGGAAACACCATATATTTT
TRBD1	.	TRBV14	TRBJ1-1	CASSRRTGLNTEAFF	TGTGCCAGCAGCCGCAGGACAGGGCTGAACACTGAAGCTTTCTTT
.	.	TRBV27	TRBJ2-7	CASSLISGSYEQYF	TGTGCCAGCAGTTTAATTAGCGGAAGCTACGAGCAGTACTTC
TRBD2	.	TRBV5-1	TRBJ2-1	CASSLGGGLAGGGEQFF	TGCGCCAGCAGCTTGGGGGGGGGACTAGCGGGAGGAGGTGAGCAGTTCTTC
.	.	TRBV7-3	TRBJ1-2	CASSLSANYGYTF	TGTGCCAGCAGCTTATCGGCTAACTATGGCTACACCTTC